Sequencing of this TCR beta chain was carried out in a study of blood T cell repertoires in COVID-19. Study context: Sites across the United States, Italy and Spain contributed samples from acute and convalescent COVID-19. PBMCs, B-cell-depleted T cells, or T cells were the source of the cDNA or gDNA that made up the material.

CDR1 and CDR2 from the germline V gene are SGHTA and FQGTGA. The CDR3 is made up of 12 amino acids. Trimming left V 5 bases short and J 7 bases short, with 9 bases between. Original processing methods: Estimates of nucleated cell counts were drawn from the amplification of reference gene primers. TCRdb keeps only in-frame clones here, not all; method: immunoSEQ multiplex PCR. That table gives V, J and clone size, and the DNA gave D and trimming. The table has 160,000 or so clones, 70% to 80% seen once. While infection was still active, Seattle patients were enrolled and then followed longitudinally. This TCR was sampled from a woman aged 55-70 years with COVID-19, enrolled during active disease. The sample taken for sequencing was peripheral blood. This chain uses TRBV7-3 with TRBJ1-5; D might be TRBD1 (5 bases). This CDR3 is CASSPGGQPQHF. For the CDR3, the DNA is TGTGCCAGCAGCCCGGGGGGGCAGCCCCAGCATTTT.